Below, one T cell receptor (beta chain) is given with its context. The data derive from a study of blood T cell repertoires in COVID-19. Recruitment covered roughly 24 US areas and drew participants whose ages spanned roughly 18 to 100 years. The V end was cut by 5 bases, the J end by 2 bases, with 13 bases between. CDR3 length equals 15 residues. CDR1 and CDR2 from the germline V gene are MDHEN and SYDVKM. The table came from immunoSEQ multiplex PCR; TCRdb's copy has only in-frame clones and leaves some out. Of around 200,000 clones in the sample, roughly 83% were seen once. The TCR originated in a man in his forties with acute COVID-19. J is TRBJ1-5 and V is TRBV28; weak D call: TRBD1 (5 bases). The sample was PBMCs or T cells enriched from blood (not recorded which). CDR3 nucleotides: TGTGCCAGCAGTCCGATCGGAGGGGGCAATCAGCCCCAGCATTTT. Amino acid sequence: CASSPIGGGNQPQHF. Full variable domain (outside the CDR3, taken from reference TRBV28 and TRBJ1-5): DVKVTQSSRYLVKRTGEKVFLECVQDMDHENMFWYRQDPGLGLRLIYFSYDVKMKEKGDIPEGYSVSREKKERFSLILESASTNQTSMYLCASSPIGGGNQPQHFGDGTRLSIL.